The present T cell receptor (beta chain) was sequenced within a study of shared clonotypes between healthy human individuals. On this clone itself: Its antigen is not identified.

The assay was immunoSEQ multiplex PCR, and TCRdb's table has in-frame clones only and misses some. The table includes 2 million to 3 million clones, 80% to 95% detected once. The study's findings and limits: Researchers found naive subsets generally carried larger estimated richness than memory subsets.

Germline assignment: CDR1 LNHDA and CDR2 SQIVND (reference sequence). The length of the CDR3 is 15 residues. Germline trimming cut 6 bases from V and 2 bases from J; bases unmatched to any gene: 8. The clonotype originates from a man in his late teens or twenties in good health. Some clones in this sample may be carry-over from other donors' samples. Sequencing used naive CD4+ T cells from PBMCs. Documented subset: CD45RA+ positively selected. The chain employs TRBV19 and TRBJ2-3, with TRBD1 identical over 7 bases. The CDR3 DNA reads TGTGCCAGTAGCCCCCGGGACAGAATCACAGATACGCAGTATTTT. As protein: CASSPRDRITDTQYF.